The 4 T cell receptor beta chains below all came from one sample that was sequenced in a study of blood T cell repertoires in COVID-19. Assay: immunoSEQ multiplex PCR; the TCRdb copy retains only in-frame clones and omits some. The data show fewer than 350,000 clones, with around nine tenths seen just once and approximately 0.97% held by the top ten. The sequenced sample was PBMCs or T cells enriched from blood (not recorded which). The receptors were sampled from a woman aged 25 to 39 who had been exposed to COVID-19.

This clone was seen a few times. For the CDR3, the DNA is TGCAGCGCCATCACTAGTCCGGGGACCTACGAGCAGTACTTC. Translating it yields CSAITSPGTYEQYF. V and J are TRBV29-1 and TRBJ2-7, with a tentative D call TRBD2 (5 bases). The germline V and J ends were trimmed by 7 bases and 2 bases, with 18 bases remaining between them. Per the germline V gene, CDR1 is SQVTM and CDR2 is ANQGSEA. The CDR3 is 14 residues long.

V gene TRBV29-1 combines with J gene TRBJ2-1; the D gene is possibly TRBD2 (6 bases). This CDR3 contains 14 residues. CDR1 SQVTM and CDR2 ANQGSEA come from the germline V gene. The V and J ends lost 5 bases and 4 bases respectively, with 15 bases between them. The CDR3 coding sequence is TGCAGCGTTCAAGTAGGGACTTCATACAATGAGCAGTTCTTC. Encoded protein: CSVQVGTSYNEQFF.

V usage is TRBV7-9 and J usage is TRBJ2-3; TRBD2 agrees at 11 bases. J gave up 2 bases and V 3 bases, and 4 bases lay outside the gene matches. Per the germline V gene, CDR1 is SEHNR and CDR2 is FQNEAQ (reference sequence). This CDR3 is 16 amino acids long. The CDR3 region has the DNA TGTGCCAGCAGCTTCCGACTAGCGGGAATCACAGATACGCAGTATTTT. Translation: CASSFRLAGITDTQYF.

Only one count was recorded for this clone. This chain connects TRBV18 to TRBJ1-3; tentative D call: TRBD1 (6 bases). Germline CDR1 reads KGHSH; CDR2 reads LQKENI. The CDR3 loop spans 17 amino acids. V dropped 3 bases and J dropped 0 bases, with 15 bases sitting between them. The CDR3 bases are TGTGCCAGCTCACCTTTCGCAGGGGAAAGCTCTGGAAACACCATATATTTT. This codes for CASSPFAGESSGNTIYF.